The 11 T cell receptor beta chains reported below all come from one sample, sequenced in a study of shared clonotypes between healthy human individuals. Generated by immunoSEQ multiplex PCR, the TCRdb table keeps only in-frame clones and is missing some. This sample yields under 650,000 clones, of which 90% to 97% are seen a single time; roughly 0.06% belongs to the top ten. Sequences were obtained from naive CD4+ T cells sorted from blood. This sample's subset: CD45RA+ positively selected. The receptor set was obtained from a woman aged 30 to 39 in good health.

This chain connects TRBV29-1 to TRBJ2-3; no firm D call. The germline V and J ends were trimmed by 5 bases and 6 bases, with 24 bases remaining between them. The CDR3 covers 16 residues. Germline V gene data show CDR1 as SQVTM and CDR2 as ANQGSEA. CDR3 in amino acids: CSVSVVEPIPSDTQYF. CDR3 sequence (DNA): TGCAGCGTTTCTGTAGTCGAACCAATTCCCAGTGATACGCAGTATTTT.

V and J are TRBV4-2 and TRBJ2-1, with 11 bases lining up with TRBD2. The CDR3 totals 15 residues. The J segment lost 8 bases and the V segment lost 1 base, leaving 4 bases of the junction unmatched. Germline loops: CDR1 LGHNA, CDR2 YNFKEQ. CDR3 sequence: CASSQGTSGSYEQFF. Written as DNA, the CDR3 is TGTGCCAGCAGCCAAGGTACTAGCGGGAGCTATGAGCAGTTCTTC.

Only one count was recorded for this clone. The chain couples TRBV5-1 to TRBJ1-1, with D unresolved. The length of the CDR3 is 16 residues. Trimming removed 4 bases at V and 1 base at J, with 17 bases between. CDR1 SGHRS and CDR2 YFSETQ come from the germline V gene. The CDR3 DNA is TGCGCCAGCAGCGCCGGGCAGCCTTTATGGAACACTGAAGCTTTCTTT. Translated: CASSAGQPLWNTEAFF. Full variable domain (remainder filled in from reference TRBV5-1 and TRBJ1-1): KAGVTQTPRYLIKTRGQQVTLSCSPISGHRSVSWYQQTPGQGLQFLFEYFSETQRNKGNFPGRFSGRQFSNSRSEMNVSTLELGDSALYLCASSAGQPLWNTEAFFGQGTRLTVV.

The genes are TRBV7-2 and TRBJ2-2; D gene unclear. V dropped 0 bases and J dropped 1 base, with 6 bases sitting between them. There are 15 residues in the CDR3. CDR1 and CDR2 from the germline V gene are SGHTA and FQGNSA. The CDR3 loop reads CASSLASQNTGELFF. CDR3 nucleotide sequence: TGTGCCAGCAGCTTAGCGTCACAGAACACCGGGGAGCTGTTTTTT.

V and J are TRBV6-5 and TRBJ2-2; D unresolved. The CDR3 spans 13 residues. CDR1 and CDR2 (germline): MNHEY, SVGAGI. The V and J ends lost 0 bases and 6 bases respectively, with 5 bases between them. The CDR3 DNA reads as TGTGCCAGCAGTTACTCTCGCCCCGGGGAGCTGTTTTTT. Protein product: CASSYSRPGELFF.

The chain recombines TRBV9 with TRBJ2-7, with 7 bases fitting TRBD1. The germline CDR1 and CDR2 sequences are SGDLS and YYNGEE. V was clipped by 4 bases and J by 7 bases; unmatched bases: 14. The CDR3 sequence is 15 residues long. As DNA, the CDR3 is TGTGCCAGCAGCTTCACCGGGACAGTCGTGGGTGAGCAGTACTTC. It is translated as CASSFTGTVVGEQYF. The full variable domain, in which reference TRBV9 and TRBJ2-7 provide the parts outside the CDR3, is DSGVTQTPKHLITATGQRVTLRCSPRSGDLSVYWYQQSLDQGLQFLIQYYNGEERAKGNILERFSAQQFPDLHSELNLSSLELGDSALYFCASSFTGTVVGEQYFGPGTRLTVT.

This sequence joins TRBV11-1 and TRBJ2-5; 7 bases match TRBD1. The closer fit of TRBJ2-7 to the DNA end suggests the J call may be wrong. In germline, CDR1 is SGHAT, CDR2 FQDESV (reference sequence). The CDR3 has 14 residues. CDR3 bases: TGTGCCAGCAGCTACGGGACAGTCTCCTACGAGCAGTACTTC. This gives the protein CASSYGTVSYEQYF.

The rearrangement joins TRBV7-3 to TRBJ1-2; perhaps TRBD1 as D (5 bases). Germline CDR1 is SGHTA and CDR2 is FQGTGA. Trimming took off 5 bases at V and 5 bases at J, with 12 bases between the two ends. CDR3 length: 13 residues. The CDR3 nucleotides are TGTGCCAGCAGCGCCGGGACGGAGTATGGCTACACCTTC. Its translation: CASSAGTEYGYTF.

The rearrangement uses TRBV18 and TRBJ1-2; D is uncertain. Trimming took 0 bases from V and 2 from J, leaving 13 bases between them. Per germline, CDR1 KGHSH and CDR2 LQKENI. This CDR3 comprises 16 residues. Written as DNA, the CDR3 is TGTGCCAGCTCACCACCCCGACTGACGATAAACTATGGCTACACCTTC. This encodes CASSPPRLTINYGYTF.

CDR3: CASSQASSGTYKVLYNEQFF. The CDR3 DNA reads as TGTGCCAGCAGCCAAGCGTCTAGCGGGACTTATAAGGTCTTATACAATGAGCAGTTCTTC. V is TRBV4-2 and J is TRBJ2-1, with 9 bases aligning to TRBD2. CDR3 length: 20 residues. Germline V gene lookup returns CDR1 LGHNA and CDR2 YNFKEQ. V was pared by 1 base and J by 4 bases, with 17 bases of the junction left unmatched.

CDR3 DNA sequence: TGTGCCAGCAGCGCGGACTGGACTAGCGCTGGCGAGCAGTACTTC. Protein sequence: CASSADWTSAGEQYF. The chain couples TRBV5-4 to TRBJ2-7; 9 bases match TRBD2. V shed 4 bases and J 6 bases; nucleotides not matched to a gene: 11. Germline CDR1 is SGHNT and CDR2 is YYREEE (reference sequence). The CDR3 spans 15 residues.